This T cell receptor beta chain was recorded in a study of T-cell reconstitution after alpha-beta-depleted transplantation in children. A library of TCRbeta sequences, prepared with unique molecular identifiers, was generated. TCRdb redid the calling of the PCR reads with MiXCR, one entry per CDR3 protein. The data hold about a million distinct CDR3 sequences, with about 30% observed a single time. Findings and caveats of the study: Most T-cell counts and diversity one year after the transplant came from T cells that were newly produced. Where alpha-beta T cells came from about two months after transplant was reportedly several hundred expanded graft clones.

This clonotype has a handful of counts. Its antigen remains unidentified. This TCR was recovered from a boy younger than two who had a stem cell transplant for SCID, so the T cells may come from the graft donor. The specimen comprised PBMCs, mostly from graft donor cells, sampled 360 days after TCRalphabeta/CD19-depleted stem cell transplant.

CDR3 region: CSARERQGQGYTF. The CDR3 DNA sequence: TGCAGTGCTAGGGAAAGACAGGGTCAGGGCTACACCTTC. The chain is built from TRBV20-1 and TRBJ1-2; 7 bases agree with TRBD1. J gave up 8 bases and V 3 bases, and 9 bases lay outside the gene matches. This CDR3 spans 13 amino acids. Germline loops: CDR1 DFQATT, CDR2 SNEGSKA (reference sequence).